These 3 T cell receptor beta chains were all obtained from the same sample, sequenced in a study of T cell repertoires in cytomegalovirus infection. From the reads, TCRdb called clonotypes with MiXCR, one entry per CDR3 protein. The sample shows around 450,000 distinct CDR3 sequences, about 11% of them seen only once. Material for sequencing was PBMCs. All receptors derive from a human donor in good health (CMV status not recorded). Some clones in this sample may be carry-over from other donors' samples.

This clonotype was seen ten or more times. The CDR3: CASSFSGGAETQYF. The CDR3 nucleotides read TGTGCCAGCAGCTTTTCCGGCGGGGCAGAGACCCAGTACTTC. This chain links TRBV7-9 with TRBJ2-5; tentative D call: TRBD2 (6 bases). Germline values: CDR1 SEHNR, CDR2 FQNEAQ (reference sequence). CDR3 length equals 14 residues. V was trimmed by 3 bases and J by 4 bases, leaving 12 bases between them. The full variable domain, its missing parts supplied by reference TRBV7-9 and TRBJ2-5, is DTGVSQNPRHKITKRGQNVTFRCDPISEHNRLYWYRQTLGQGPEFLTYFQNEAQLEKSRLLSDRFSAERPKGSFSTLEIQRTEQGDSAMYLCASSFSGGAETQYFGPGTRLLVL.

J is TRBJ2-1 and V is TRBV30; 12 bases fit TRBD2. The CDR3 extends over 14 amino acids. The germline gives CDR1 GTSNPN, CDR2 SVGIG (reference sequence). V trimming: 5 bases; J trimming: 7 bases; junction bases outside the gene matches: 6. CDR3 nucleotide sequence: TGTGCCTGGTCTAGCGGGAGGGGGCGGAATGAGCAGTTCTTC. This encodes CAWSSGRGRNEQFF.

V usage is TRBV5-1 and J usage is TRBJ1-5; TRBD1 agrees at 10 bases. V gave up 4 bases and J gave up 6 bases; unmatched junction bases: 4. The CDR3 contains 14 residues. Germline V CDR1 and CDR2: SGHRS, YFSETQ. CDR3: CASSRTGGSQPQHF. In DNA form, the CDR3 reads TGCGCCAGCAGCCGGACAGGGGGAAGTCAGCCCCAGCATTTT. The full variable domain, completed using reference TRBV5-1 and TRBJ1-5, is KAGVTQTPRYLIKTRGQQVTLSCSPISGHRSVSWYQQTPGQGLQFLFEYFSETQRNKGNFPGRFSGRQFSNSRSEMNVSTLELGDSALYLCASSRTGGSQPQHFGDGTRLSIL.